Included here is one TCR beta chain sequence, with context. V shed 3 bases, J shed 12 bases, and the junction held 2 bases outside the gene matches. The germline V gene has CDR1 KGHDR and CDR2 SFDVKD. The CDR3 totals 12 residues. These data are taken from a study of blood T cell repertoires in COVID-19. At the level of the study: Samples came from the United States, Italy and Spain, spanning acute and convalescent COVID-19.

In the original analysis: Reference gene primer amplification gave estimated nucleated cell counts. Using immunoSEQ multiplex PCR, the repertoire was profiled, and TCRdb retains in-frame clones only, with some absent. Clone size and V and J calls were adopted from that table, with D and trimming inferred from the DNA. There are 200,000 to 250,000 clones in the sample; approximately 82% occur only once, and 4.5% to 6% lies in the top ten. The sample was peripheral blood. This clonotype was obtained from an elderly woman with active or convalescent COVID-19. The rearrangement joins TRBV24-1 to TRBJ2-1; 9 bases map to TRBD2. CDR3 DNA sequence: TGTGCCACCAGTGATGGGACTAGCCCGCAGTTCTTC. Its protein is CATSDGTSPQFF.